This is a list of T cell receptor beta chains from one sample in a study of response to subunit inactivated influenza vaccine. In TCRdb, the RT-PCR reads were re-called with MiXCR into one record per CDR3 protein. Found here are hundreds of thousands of distinct CDR3 sequences, around 20% of them singletons; the top ten hold 9.5% to 13%. Sequences were derived from PBMCs from blood, sampled 5 to 6 days after vaccination. The receptors were gathered from a man between 45 and 60 years old who received an inactivated influenza vaccine. CDR3s include the opening cysteine and the closing phenylalanine or tryptophan. A D gene is named only where the DNA matches it firmly. Only part of the rows carry a size: once, few, many, or a class if the clone is expanded.

V,size,J,D,DNA,CDR3
TRBV12-3/TRBV12-4,NA,TRBJ1-2,TRBD1,TGTGCCAGCAGTGGGACCCATCAACAGGGGAGATTCTATGGCTACACCTTC,CASSGTHQQGRFYGYTF
TRBV27,NA,TRBJ2-3,TRBD2,TGTGCCAGCAGTTTCCTAGCGGAGAGCACAGATACGCAGTATTTT,CASSFLAESTDTQYF
TRBV5-1,few,TRBJ2-1,NA,TGCGCCAGCAGCCTCCAAACTCTGTCCAATGAGCAGTTCTTC,CASSLQTLSNEQFF
TRBV10-3,few,TRBJ2-1,TRBD2,TGTGCCATCAGTGACCCCGGGACTATATCCTACAATGAGCAGTTCTTC,CAISDPGTISYNEQFF
TRBV4-3,NA,TRBJ2-3,NA,TGCGCCAGCAGCCAAGAGCTGGGACTTCACACAGATACGCAGTATTTT,CASSQELGLHTDTQYF
TRBV10-3,NA,TRBJ2-1,NA,TGTGCCATCAGTGAGTCGCCAGGAAAGAGCCCGGATGAGCAGTTCTTC,CAISESPGKSPDEQFF
TRBV9,few,TRBJ2-7,TRBD1,TGTGCCAGCAGCGTAGACCCCGGGACAGGATCCTACGAGCAGTACTTC,CASSVDPGTGSYEQYF
TRBV5-1,few,TRBJ1-6,TRBD1,TGCGCCAGCGATTCGGGACAGGCGAATTCACCCCTCCACTTT,CASDSGQANSPLHF
TRBV15,NA,TRBJ2-6,NA,TGTGCCACCAGCGGGGCCAACGTCCTGACTTTC,CATSGANVLTF
TRBV5-1,few,TRBJ2-3,NA,TGCGCCAGCAGCTCGACTAGAGGGGCCACAGATACGCAGTATTTT,CASSSTRGATDTQYF
TRBV6-6,NA,TRBJ2-4,NA,TGTGCCAGCACCGGGTCCTTGGGAAACATTCAGTACTTC,CASTGSLGNIQYF
TRBV7-2,few,TRBJ2-5,NA,TGTGCCAGCAGTTGGGGGGCTCTATCACAAGAGACCCAGTACTTC,CASSWGALSQETQYF
TRBV5-1,few,TRBJ2-3,NA,TGCGCCAGCAGCTTGTGGGCGGCGAGCACAGATACGCAGTATTTT,CASSLWAASTDTQYF
TRBV6-2/TRBV6-3,NA,TRBJ2-2,NA,TGTGCCAGCAGCTCCAGGGTTGGCGGGGAGCTGTTTTTT,CASSSRVGGELFF
TRBV5-1,few,TRBJ2-4,NA,TGCGCCAGCAGCTTTCAGGGATTAAACATTCAGTACTTC,CASSFQGLNIQYF
TRBV5-1,few,TRBJ1-3,NA,TGCGCCAGCAGCTTGGCGGCGGGCTCTGGAAACACCATATATTTT,CASSLAAGSGNTIYF
TRBV29-1,few,TRBJ2-3,NA,TGCAGCGTCGAGACAGGGAGGGGCACAGATACGCAGTATTTT,CSVETGRGTDTQYF
TRBV7-2,NA,TRBJ2-5,TRBD2,TGTGCCAGCAGCCCCTTTAGCGGGGCGACCCAAGAGACCCAGTACTTC,CASSPFSGATQETQYF
TRBV5-5,many,TRBJ1-2,TRBD1,TGTGCCAGCAGCCCAGGAATGGGACAGGGGCTCTATGGCTACACCTTC,CASSPGMGQGLYGYTF
TRBV29-1,NA,TRBJ2-2,TRBD1,TGCAGCGTTGTAGTCCAGGGGGCGACCACCGGGGAGCTGTTTTTT,CSVVVQGATTGELFF
TRBV18,NA,TRBJ1-2,NA,TGTGCCAGCTCACCACAGGGAACCAACTATGGCTACACCTTC,CASSPQGTNYGYTF
TRBV7-6,NA,TRBJ2-5,TRBD2,TGTGCCAGCAGCTTAGTTTCAGCGGGAGGAGGAGAGACCCAGTACTTC,CASSLVSAGGGETQYF